This entry features one TCR beta chain sequence. The antigen remains undetermined. The same CDR3 is also encoded by other DNA sequences in this sample. The authors loaded roughly 200 ng DNA, tens of thousands of T cell genomes, into sorted-subset replicate PCRs. The data were produced by immunoSEQ multiplex PCR, yet TCRdb's version contains in-frame clones alone and is incomplete. Found here are around 2,000,000 clones, roughly 95% of them singletons; the top ten hold 1% to 1.5%. Germline assignment: CDR1 MGHDK and CDR2 SYGVNS. With V trimmed by 6 bases and J by 4 bases, 3 bases remained unmatched. This CDR3 comprises 13 residues. This sample is drawn from a study of shared clonotypes between healthy human individuals. The overall study: Every donor yielded three CD4 naive, three CD4 memory, two CD8 naive and one CD8 memory plate. Study results and limitations: For naive CD4 cells, roughly 5% of clonotypes were shared across a handful of donors.

Naive CD8 cells comprised CD45RO-negative, CCR7-positively selected cells, excluding terminally differentiated effector memory CD45RA+ cells. The origin of this receptor is a man aged 18-30 years in good health. Sequenced sample: naive CD8+ T cells sorted from blood. The chain employs TRBV25-1 and TRBJ2-5; 9 bases line up with TRBD1. The CDR3 sequence is CASRTGGGETQYF. The CDR3 DNA reads as TGTGCCAGCAGAACAGGGGGCGGAGAGACCCAGTACTTC.